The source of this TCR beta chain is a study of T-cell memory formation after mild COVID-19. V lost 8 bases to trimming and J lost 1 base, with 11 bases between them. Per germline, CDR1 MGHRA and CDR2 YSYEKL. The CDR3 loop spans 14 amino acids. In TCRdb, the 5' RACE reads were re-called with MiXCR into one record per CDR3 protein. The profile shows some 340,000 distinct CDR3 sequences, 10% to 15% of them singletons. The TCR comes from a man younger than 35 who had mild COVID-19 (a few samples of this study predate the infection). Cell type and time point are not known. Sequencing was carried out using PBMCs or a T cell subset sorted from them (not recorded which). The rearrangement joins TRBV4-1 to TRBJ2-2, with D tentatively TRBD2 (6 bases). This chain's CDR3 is CASGLQENTGELFF. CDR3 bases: TGCGCCAGCGGACTACAGGAGAACACCGGGGAGCTGTTTTTT.